These 17 T cell receptor beta chains came from one sample sequenced in a study of cytomegalovirus exposure and HLA in healthy donors. The PCR ran on 60 Vbeta and 13 Jbeta primers. The method was immunoSEQ multiplex PCR; TCRdb's version includes in-frame clones alone and lacks a portion of them. The sample has around 92,000 clones, 65% to 85% seen once. Sequenced input: PBMCs. Receptor source: a woman between 70 and 85 years old in good health and CMV-seropositive.

V usage is TRBV6-1 and J usage is TRBJ2-3; 11 bases fit TRBD1. Germline values: CDR1 MNHNS, CDR2 SASEGT. The CDR3 runs 12 residues. The trim removed 3 bases at V and 14 bases at J, leaving 4 bases unmatched. DNA of the CDR3: TGTGCCAGCAGTGAGAGGACAGGGGGCCTGTATTTT. Its translation is CASSERTGGLYF.

This sequence joins TRBV27 and TRBJ2-7, with 13 nucleotides matching TRBD2. Germline CDR1 MNHEY, CDR2 SMNVEV (reference sequence). The junction had 1 base not matched to a gene; V was cut back by 2 bases and J by 3 bases. The CDR3 runs to 15 residues. This chain's CDR3 is CASSLGTSGNYEQYF. The CDR3 bases are TGTGCCAGCAGTTTAGGGACTAGCGGGAACTACGAGCAGTACTTC.

V is TRBV11-2 and J is TRBJ1-2, with D perhaps TRBD1 (5 bases). Germline CDR1 is SGHAT and CDR2 is FQNNGV. V was clipped by 2 bases and J by 1 base, with 11 bases between them. CDR3 length: 15 amino acids. The CDR3, as DNA: TGTGCCAGCAGCTTATCCCGGGGGGGTAACTATGGCTACACCTTC. Translated, it gives CASSLSRGGNYGYTF.

This clone appeared a few times. CDR3 coding DNA: TGTGCCAGCAGTTCTCGACTAGGACAGTTCTTC. It yields the protein CASSSRLGQFF. The chain is built from TRBV28 and TRBJ2-1, with D possibly TRBD2 on 6 matching bases. Trimming stripped 4 bases from V and 13 bases from J, with 11 bases between. CDR3 length equals 11 residues. Germline V lookup: CDR1 MDHEN, CDR2 SYDVKM.

The chain employs TRBV5-4 and TRBJ1-6; TRBD1 aligns across 11 bases. The J segment lost 6 bases and the V segment lost 0 bases, leaving 5 bases of the junction unmatched. In germline, CDR1 is SGHNT, CDR2 YYREEE (reference sequence). The CDR3 has 17 residues. The CDR3 sequence: CASSLDGQGALNSPLHF. As DNA, the CDR3 is TGTGCCAGCAGCTTGGATGGACAGGGGGCTCTTAATTCACCCCTCCACTTT.

V usage is TRBV4-2 and J usage is TRBJ2-5, with 7 positions matching TRBD1. The CDR3 spans 14 residues. The V gene's germline CDR1 is LGHNA and CDR2 YNFKEQ. The V and J ends lost 4 bases and 1 base, in that order; junction bases with no gene match: 3. CDR3: CASSPGDSQETQYF. In nucleotides, the CDR3 is TGTGCCAGCAGCCCTGGGGACAGCCAAGAGACCCAGTACTTC.

V usage is TRBV29-1 and J usage is TRBJ2-3; 13 nucleotides match TRBD2. Trimming cost V 7 bases and J 3 bases; bases outside gene matches: 10. The CDR3 is 16 amino acids. Germline CDR1 is SQVTM and CDR2 is ANQGSEA. Here the CDR3 reads CSGFSSTSGRTDTQYF. The CDR3 DNA follows: TGCAGCGGATTTTCCTCGACTAGCGGGAGGACAGATACGCAGTATTTT.

This sequence joins TRBV19 and TRBJ2-7; 9 nucleotides match TRBD2. With V trimmed by 4 bases and J by 2 bases, 9 bases remained unmatched. The CDR3 spans 16 residues. Germline values: CDR1 LNHDA, CDR2 SQIVND (reference sequence). The CDR3: CASSTISGGLTYEQYF. The CDR3 nucleotides are TGTGCCAGTAGTACAATTAGCGGGGGCCTTACCTACGAGCAGTACTTC.

This CDR3 reads CASSPASGYNEQFF. The CDR3 DNA reads TGTGCCAGCAGTCCGGCTAGCGGGTACAATGAGCAGTTCTTC. V is TRBV6-5 and J is TRBJ2-1, with 8 positions matching TRBD2. The CDR3 runs 14 residues. Germline V lookup: CDR1 MNHEY, CDR2 SVGAGI. The V segment lost 5 bases and the J segment 4 bases; nucleotides outside the gene matches: 4.

J is TRBJ2-1 and V is TRBV7-3; TRBD2 agrees at 8 bases. Germline V gene data show CDR1 as SGHTA and CDR2 as FQGTGA. The trim removed 2 bases at V and 5 bases at J, leaving 5 bases unmatched. The CDR3 runs 15 residues. In DNA form, the CDR3 reads TGTGCCAGCAGCTTACCGGGAGGGCCCCACAATGAGCAGTTCTTC. Protein product: CASSLPGGPHNEQFF.

This clone was seen a single time. The chain joins TRBV5-1 to TRBJ1-6, with D hard to call. V lost 5 bases, J lost 6 bases, and 6 bases lay in between. Germline CDR1 and CDR2: SGHRS and YFSETQ. The CDR3 is 12 amino acids. CDR3 sequence reads: CASRTTNSPLHF. The CDR3 nucleotides read TGCGCCAGCAGGACTACTAATTCACCCCTCCACTTT.

As regards this clone: Distinct nucleotide sequences in the sample also encode this CDR3. The chain has TRBV6-5 and TRBJ2-7; 7 bases align to TRBD1. The V segment lost 2 bases and the J segment 0 bases; nucleotides outside the gene matches: 1. This CDR3 has 14 residues. From germline, CDR1 is MNHEY and CDR2 SVGAGI. The CDR3 region is CASSYRTGSYEQYF. DNA for the CDR3: TGTGCCAGCAGTTACCGGACAGGCTCCTACGAGCAGTACTTC.

The chain recombines TRBV19 with TRBJ2-7; a weak D match, TRBD1 (6 bases). Germline V gives CDR1 LNHDA, CDR2 SQIVND (reference sequence). V was trimmed by 5 bases and J by 1 base, leaving 12 bases between them. This CDR3 has 14 amino acids. The CDR3 loop reads CASSGSGESYEQYF. DNA of the CDR3: TGTGCCAGTAGTGGATCAGGGGAGTCCTACGAGCAGTACTTC.

The chain recombines TRBV18 with TRBJ2-6, with D possibly being TRBD1 (6 bases). The germline CDR1 and CDR2 sequences are KGHSH and LQKENI. This CDR3 contains 14 residues. V lost 3 bases and J lost 9, with 12 bases in between. CDR3 sequence reads: CASSPTGTNNVLTF. The CDR3 coding sequence is TGTGCCAGCTCACCTACAGGGACAAACAACGTCCTGACTTTC.

The chain combines TRBV29-1 with TRBJ2-3, with 7 bases identical to TRBD2. Trimming took 0 bases from V and 1 from J; bases not matched to a gene: 1. There are 14 residues in the CDR3. Germline CDR1 and CDR2: SQVTM and ANQGSEA. CDR3 in DNA: TGCAGCGTTGAAGATCTAGCGGGCACAGATACGCAGTATTTT. Its protein is CSVEDLAGTDTQYF.

This clone appeared a single time. The V and J genes are TRBV28 and TRBJ2-7; maybe TRBD1 (5 bases). Germline lookup yields CDR1 MDHEN and CDR2 SYDVKM. The V gene lost 2 bases and the J gene lost 0 bases, with 14 bases spanning the gap. The CDR3 consists of 16 residues. DNA of the CDR3: TGTGCCAGCAGTTTACCCGACAGTCTAGGCTCCTACGAGCAGTACTTC. Protein product: CASSLPDSLGSYEQYF.

The rearrangement links TRBV30 to TRBJ1-3; D is unclear. The CDR3 is 12 residues long. The V gene lost 4 bases and the J gene lost 0 bases, with 4 bases spanning the gap. The germline V gene has CDR1 GTSNPN and CDR2 SVGIG (reference sequence). In DNA form, the CDR3 reads TGTGCCTGGATGAGCTCTGGAAACACCATATATTTT. Its protein is CAWMSSGNTIYF.